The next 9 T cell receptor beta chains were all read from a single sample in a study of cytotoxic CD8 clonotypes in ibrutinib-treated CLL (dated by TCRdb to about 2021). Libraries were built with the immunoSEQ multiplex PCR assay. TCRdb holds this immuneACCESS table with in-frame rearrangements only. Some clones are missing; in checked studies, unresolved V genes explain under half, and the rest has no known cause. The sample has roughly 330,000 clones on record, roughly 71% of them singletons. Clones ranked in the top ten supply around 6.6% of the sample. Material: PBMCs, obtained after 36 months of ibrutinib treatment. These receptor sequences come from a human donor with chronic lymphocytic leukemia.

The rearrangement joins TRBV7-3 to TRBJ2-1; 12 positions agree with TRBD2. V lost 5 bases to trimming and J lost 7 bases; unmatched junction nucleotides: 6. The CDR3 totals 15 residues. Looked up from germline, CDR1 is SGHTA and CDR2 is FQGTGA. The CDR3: CASSPSGTSGNEQFF. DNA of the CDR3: TGTGCCAGCAGCCCCTCCGGGACTAGCGGGAATGAGCAGTTCTTC.

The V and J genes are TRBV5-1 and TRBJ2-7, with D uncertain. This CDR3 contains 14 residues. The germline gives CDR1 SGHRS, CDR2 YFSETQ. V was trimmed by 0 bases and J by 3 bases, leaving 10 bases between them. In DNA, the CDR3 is TGCGCCAGCAGCTTGGGGTCCGGCGGCTACGAGCAGTACTTC. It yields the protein CASSLGSGGYEQYF.

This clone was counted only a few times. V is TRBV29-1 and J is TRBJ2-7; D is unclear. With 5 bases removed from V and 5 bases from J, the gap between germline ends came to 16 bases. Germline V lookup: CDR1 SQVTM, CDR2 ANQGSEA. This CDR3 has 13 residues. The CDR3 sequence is CSVRNGLRNEQYF. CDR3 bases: TGCAGCGTTAGGAACGGCCTGCGGAACGAGCAGTACTTC.

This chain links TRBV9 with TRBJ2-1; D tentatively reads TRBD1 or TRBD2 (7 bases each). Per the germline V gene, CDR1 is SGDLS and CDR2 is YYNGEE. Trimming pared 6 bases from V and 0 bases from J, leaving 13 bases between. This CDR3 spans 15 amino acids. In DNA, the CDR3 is TGTGCCAGCAAAGGGGAGGGGGCCTCCTACAATGAGCAGTTCTTC. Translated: CASKGEGASYNEQFF.

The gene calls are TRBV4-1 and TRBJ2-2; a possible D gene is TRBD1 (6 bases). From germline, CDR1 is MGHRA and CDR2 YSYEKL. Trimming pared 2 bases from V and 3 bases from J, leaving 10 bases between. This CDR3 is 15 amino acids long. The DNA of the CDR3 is TGCGCCAGCAGCCAACCGAACAGGGACACCGGGGAGCTGTTTTTT. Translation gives CASSQPNRDTGELFF.

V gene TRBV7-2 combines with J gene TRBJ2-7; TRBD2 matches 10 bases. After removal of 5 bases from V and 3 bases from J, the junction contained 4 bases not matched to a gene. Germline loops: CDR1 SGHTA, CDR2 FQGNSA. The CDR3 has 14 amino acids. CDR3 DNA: TGTGCCAGCAGCCCGGGACTAGCGAACTACGAGCAGTACTTC. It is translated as CASSPGLANYEQYF.

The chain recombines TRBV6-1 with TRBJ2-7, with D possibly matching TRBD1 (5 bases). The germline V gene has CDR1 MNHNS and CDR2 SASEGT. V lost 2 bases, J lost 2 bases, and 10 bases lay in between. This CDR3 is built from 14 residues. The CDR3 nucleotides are TGTGCCAGCAGTGAATATAGGGGTCCCTACGAGCAGTACTTC. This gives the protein CASSEYRGPYEQYF.

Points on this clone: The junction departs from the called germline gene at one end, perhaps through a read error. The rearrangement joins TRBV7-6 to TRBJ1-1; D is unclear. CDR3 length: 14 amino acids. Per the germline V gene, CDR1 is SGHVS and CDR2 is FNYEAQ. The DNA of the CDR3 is TGTGCCAGCAGCTTGGGTCCCAGTGGCACTGAAGTTTTCTTT. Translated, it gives CASSLGPSGTEVFF.

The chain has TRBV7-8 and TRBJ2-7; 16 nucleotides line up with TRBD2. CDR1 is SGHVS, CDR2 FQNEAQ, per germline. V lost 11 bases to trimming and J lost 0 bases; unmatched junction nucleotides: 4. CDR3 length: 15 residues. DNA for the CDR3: TGTGCCGGGGGACTAGCGGGAGGGCCCTCCTACGAGCAGTACTTC. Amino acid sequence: CAGGLAGGPSYEQYF.